This T cell receptor beta chain was documented in a study of cytomegalovirus exposure and HLA in healthy donors. Overall study results and limits: DRB1 showed the most TCR associations and HLA-C the fewest in a later analysis, as rates varied by HLA locus. Roughly uniform sequencing depth across donors was assumed, possibly incorrectly. Sequencing likely generated an artifact that appeared as a cluster of highly shared sequence variants.

This PCR relied on a set of 60 Vbeta primers and 13 Jbeta primers. Sequencing was performed with immunoSEQ multiplex PCR; in TCRdb, only in-frame clones are kept and a portion is missing. The sample yields roughly 34,000 clones, 55% to 75% seen once. Comments on this clone: Its specificity is not known.

With V trimmed by 3 bases and J by 4 bases, 11 bases remained unmatched. The CDR3 has 17 amino acids. Germline CDR1 MGHRA, CDR2 YSYEKL. Material for sequencing was PBMCs. This chain uses TRBV4-1 with TRBJ2-1, with 8 nucleotides matching TRBD1. The TCR originated in a young man in good health and CMV-seronegative. Here the CDR3 reads CASSHPGRDRRYNEQFF. The CDR3 coding sequence is TGCGCCAGCAGCCACCCCGGCCGGGACAGGAGGTACAATGAGCAGTTCTTC.